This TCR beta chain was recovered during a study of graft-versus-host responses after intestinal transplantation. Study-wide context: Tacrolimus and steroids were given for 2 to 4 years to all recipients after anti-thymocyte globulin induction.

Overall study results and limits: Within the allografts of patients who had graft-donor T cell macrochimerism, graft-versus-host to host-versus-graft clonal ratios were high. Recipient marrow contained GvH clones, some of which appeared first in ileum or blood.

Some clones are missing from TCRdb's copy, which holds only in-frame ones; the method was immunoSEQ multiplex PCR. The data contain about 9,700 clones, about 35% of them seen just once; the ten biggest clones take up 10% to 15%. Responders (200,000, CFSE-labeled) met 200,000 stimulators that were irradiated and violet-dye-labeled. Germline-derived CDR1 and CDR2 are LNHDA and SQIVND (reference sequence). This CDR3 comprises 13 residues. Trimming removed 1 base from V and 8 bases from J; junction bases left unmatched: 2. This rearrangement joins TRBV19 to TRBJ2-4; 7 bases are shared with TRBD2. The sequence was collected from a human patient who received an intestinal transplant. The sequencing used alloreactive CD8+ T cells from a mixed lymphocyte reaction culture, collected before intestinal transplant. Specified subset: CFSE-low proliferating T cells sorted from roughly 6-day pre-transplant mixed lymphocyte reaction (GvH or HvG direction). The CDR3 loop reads CASSIGLADIQYF. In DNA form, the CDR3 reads TGTGCCAGTAGTATAGGACTAGCAGACATTCAGTACTTC.